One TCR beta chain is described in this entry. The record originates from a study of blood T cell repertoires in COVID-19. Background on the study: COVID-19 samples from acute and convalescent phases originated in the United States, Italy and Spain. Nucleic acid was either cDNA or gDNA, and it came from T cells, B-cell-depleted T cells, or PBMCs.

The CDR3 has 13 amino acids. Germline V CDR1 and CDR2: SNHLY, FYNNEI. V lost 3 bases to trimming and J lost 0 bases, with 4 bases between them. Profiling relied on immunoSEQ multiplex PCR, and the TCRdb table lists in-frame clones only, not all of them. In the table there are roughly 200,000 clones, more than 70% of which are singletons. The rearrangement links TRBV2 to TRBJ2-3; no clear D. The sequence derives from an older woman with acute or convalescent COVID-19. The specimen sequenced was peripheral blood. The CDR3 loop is CASSDGSTDTQYF. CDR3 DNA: TGTGCCAGCAGTGATGGCAGCACAGATACGCAGTATTTT.